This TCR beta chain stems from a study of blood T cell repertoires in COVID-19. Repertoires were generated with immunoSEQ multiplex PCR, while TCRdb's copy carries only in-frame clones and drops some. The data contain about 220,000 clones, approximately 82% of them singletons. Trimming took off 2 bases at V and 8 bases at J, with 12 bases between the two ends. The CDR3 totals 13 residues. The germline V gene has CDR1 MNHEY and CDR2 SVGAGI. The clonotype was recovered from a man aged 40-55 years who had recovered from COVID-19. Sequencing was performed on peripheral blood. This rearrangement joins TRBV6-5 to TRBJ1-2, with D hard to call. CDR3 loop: CASSYTASGGYTF. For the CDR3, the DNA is TGTGCCAGCAGTTACACGGCATCAGGCGGCTACACCTTC.